The clone carrying this T cell receptor beta chain has a handful of counts. This entry comes from a study of early T cells in non-severe SARS-CoV-2 infection. Individual cDNA molecules carried attached unique molecular identifiers. TCRdb called the 5' RACE reads again in MiXCR, with one record for every CDR3 protein. The table records 60,000 or so distinct CDR3 sequences, 12% of them present only once. V lost 5 bases, J lost 3 bases, and 2 bases stayed unmatched. This CDR3 spans 14 amino acids. CDR1 and CDR2 (germline): SGHTA, FQGNSA. This clonotype originated in an adult who was a healthcare worker with PCR-confirmed SARS-CoV-2 infection or an uninfected control (not recorded which). Sequenced input: whole blood. The genes are TRBV7-2 and TRBJ2-3, with 10 bases fitting TRBD1. The DNA for the CDR3 is TGTGCCAGCAGCCTGGGACAGGGGACAGATACGCAGTATTTT. It encodes CASSLGQGTDTQYF.